These T cell receptor beta chains were read from a single sample in a study of T cell responses to AZD1222 COVID-19 vaccine. This table comes from immunoSEQ multiplex PCR, and its TCRdb copy is limited to in-frame clones, with some not included. The table has around 170,000 clones, around 93% seen once. The specimen comprised peripheral blood, sampled on day 0 of AZD1222 vaccination. The source is an adult in good health. The CDR3 runs from the conserved cysteine through the conserved F or W. The order of the fields is V gene, J gene, clone size, D gene, CDR3 protein, CDR3 DNA. The D gene is left open where the match is weak. Size tells how often a clone was seen (once, few, many) or the class of an expanded clone, and some rows leave it out.

TRBV4-2	TRBJ2-7	.	.	CASSPPPGLGSAEQYF	TGTGCCAGCAGCCCTCCTCCGGGACTGGGGTCCGCCGAGCAGTACTTC
TRBV19	TRBJ1-4	.	.	CASNPGGLEEKLFF	TGTGCCAGTAACCCGGGAGGTTTGGAGGAAAAACTGTTTTTT
TRBV7-8	TRBJ2-7	once	.	CASSLRLEIYEQYF	TGTGCCAGCAGCCTCAGACTAGAAATCTACGAGCAGTACTTC
TRBV4-3	TRBJ1-1	once	.	CASSQGNTEAFF	TGCGCCAGCAGCCAGGGGAACACTGAAGCTTTCTTT
TRBV4-1	TRBJ1-1	.	.	CASSLGTLNTEAFF	TGCGCCAGCAGCCTGGGGACCCTGAACACTGAAGCTTTCTTT
TRBV7-9	TRBJ1-1	.	.	CASSPQQNTEAFF	TGTGCCAGCAGCCCTCAGCAGAACACTGAAGCTTTCTTT
TRBV6-1	TRBJ1-2	.	.	CASSEVGQLNYGYTF	TGTGCCAGCAGTGAAGTAGGACAGCTTAACTATGGCTACACCTTC
TRBV28	TRBJ2-1	.	TRBD1	CASRKGAEYNEQFF	TGTGCCAGCAGAAAGGGGGCGGAATACAATGAGCAGTTCTTC
TRBV19	TRBJ2-1	.	.	CASTQPGNTEQFF	TGTGCCAGTACTCAACCAGGCAATACCGAGCAGTTCTTC
TRBV5-1	TRBJ2-6	.	.	CASSLGSGANVLTF	TGCGCCAGCAGCTTGGGCTCTGGGGCCAACGTCCTGACTTTC
TRBV28	TRBJ2-1	.	.	CASSLGLNEQFF	TGTGCCAGCAGTTTAGGGTTAAATGAGCAGTTCTTC
TRBV6-5	TRBJ1-2	.	.	CASSFGFPYGYTF	TGTGCCAGCAGTTTCGGCTTTCCCTATGGCTACACCTTC
TRBV28	TRBJ2-5	.	.	CASSAMGSRPRTETQYF	TGTGCCAGCAGTGCTATGGGGTCGCGCCCACGTACGGAGACCCAGTACTTC
TRBV5-1	TRBJ2-5	.	TRBD1	CASSIGDRDAETQYF	TGCGCCAGCAGCATTGGGGACAGGGACGCAGAGACCCAGTACTTC
TRBV3-1/TRBV3-2	TRBJ2-5	.	.	CASSQGPGRYQETQYF	TGTGCCAGCAGCCAGGGGCCGGGACGGTACCAAGAGACCCAGTACTTC
TRBV5-1	TRBJ2-3	.	TRBD2	CASSLPTGASGTITDTQYF	TGCGCCAGCAGCCTCCCGACTGGTGCTAGCGGGACTATCACAGATACGCAGTATTTT
TRBV3-1/TRBV3-2	TRBJ1-1	.	TRBD1	CASSPRDRGLLNTEAFF	TGTGCCAGCAGCCCCCGGGACAGGGGGCTCCTAAACACTGAAGCTTTCTTT
TRBV13	TRBJ1-4	.	.	CASSASRDYEKLFF	TGTGCCAGCAGCGCCAGCAGGGATTATGAAAAACTGTTTTTT
TRBV4-1	TRBJ2-7	.	TRBD2	CASSEAGGGYEQYF	TGCGCCAGCAGCGAAGCGGGAGGGGGGTACGAGCAGTACTTC
TRBV5-1	TRBJ2-7	.	.	CASRDYYEQYF	TGCGCCAGCAGGGACTACTACGAGCAGTACTTC
TRBV30	TRBJ2-2	once	.	CAWSVRGAIGRSTGELFF	TGTGCCTGGAGTGTAAGGGGGGCAATTGGGAGGAGCACCGGGGAGCTGTTTTTT
TRBV7-2	TRBJ2-7	.	TRBD2	CASSLVLAGVEQYF	TGTGCCAGCAGCTTAGTGCTAGCGGGAGTCGAGCAGTACTTC
TRBV2	TRBJ2-3	.	TRBD2	CASSRLAGGPAGTQYF	TGTGCCAGCAGCCGACTAGCGGGAGGCCCCGCGGGTACGCAGTATTTT
TRBV19	TRBJ2-1	.	TRBD2	CASRQLAGTYEQFF	TGTGCCAGCAGGCAGCTAGCGGGAACGTATGAGCAGTTCTTC
TRBV2	TRBJ2-5	.	.	CASSGQTVGQETQYF	TGTGCCAGCAGTGGTCAGACGGTGGGCCAAGAGACCCAGTACTTC
TRBV7-3	TRBJ2-7	.	.	CASKETPRSYEQYF	TGTGCCAGCAAAGAGACTCCTCGAAGCTACGAGCAGTACTTC
TRBV20-1	TRBJ2-7	.	.	CSARASTEQYF	TGCAGTGCTAGAGCCTCCACCGAGCAGTACTTC
TRBV11-3	TRBJ2-1	.	TRBD1	CASSLGTGSNEQFF	TGTGCCAGCAGCTTAGGGACAGGGAGCAATGAGCAGTTCTTC
TRBV14	TRBJ2-7	.	TRBD1	CASSPKGQGPSEQYF	TGTGCCAGCAGCCCGAAGGGACAGGGTCCGTCCGAGCAGTACTTC
TRBV27	TRBJ2-5	once	TRBD2	CASSTIRTSGRDREETQYF	TGTGCCAGCAGCACAATAAGGACTAGCGGGAGGGACAGGGAAGAGACCCAGTACTTC
TRBV9	TRBJ2-3	.	TRBD2	CASSANPGTSADTQYF	TGTGCCAGCAGCGCAAACCCCGGGACTAGTGCAGATACGCAGTATTTT
TRBV6-5	TRBJ2-7	.	TRBD1	CASSYGTGEWVGEQYF	TGTGCCAGCAGTTATGGGACAGGAGAGTGGGTCGGGGAGCAGTACTTC
TRBV3-1/TRBV3-2	TRBJ1-5	few	TRBD1	CASSPAGGILGNQPQHF	TGTGCCAGCAGCCCTGCAGGGGGAATACTGGGCAATCAGCCCCAGCATTTT
TRBV18	TRBJ2-7	.	TRBD1	CASSPPGQDKQYF	TGTGCCAGCTCACCACCGGGACAGGATAAGCAGTACTTC
TRBV6-5	TRBJ1-2	.	TRBD1	CASKNRDRDYGYTF	TGTGCCAGCAAAAATCGGGACAGGGATTATGGCTACACCTTC
TRBV5-4	TRBJ1-2	once	.	CASSLAGVGYGYTF	TGTGCCAGCAGCTTGGCAGGGGTGGGCTATGGCTACACCTTC
TRBV29-1	TRBJ2-7	.	TRBD1	CSARTGGFEQYF	TGCAGCGCACGGACAGGGGGCTTCGAGCAGTACTTC
TRBV15	TRBJ2-5	.	.	CATSRGSAEETQYF	TGTGCCACCAGCAGAGGCTCGGCCGAGGAGACCCAGTACTTC
TRBV19	TRBJ1-5	.	.	CASSISPGAHQPQHF	TGTGCCAGTAGTATAAGTCCGGGGGCTCATCAGCCCCAGCATTTT
TRBV28	TRBJ2-7	.	TRBD1	CAGQTGGYEQYF	TGTGCCGGTCAGACAGGGGGCTACGAGCAGTACTTC
TRBV7-2	TRBJ1-2	.	TRBD1	CASSRIFGTASNYGYTF	TGTGCCAGCAGCAGAATCTTTGGGACAGCTTCGAACTATGGCTACACCTTC
TRBV10-1	TRBJ1-6	.	.	CASSEGRGQLNSPLHF	TGCGCCAGCAGTGAAGGAAGGGGCCAATTGAATTCACCCCTCCACTTT
TRBV11-2	TRBJ2-7	once	TRBD1	CASSPLSGGKENEQYF	TGTGCCAGCAGCCCGCTCTCAGGGGGCAAGGAAAACGAGCAGTACTTC
TRBV18	TRBJ1-2	.	.	CASSLTRDYGYTF	TGTGCCAGCTCACTAACGAGGGACTATGGCTACACCTTC
TRBV28	TRBJ2-4	.	.	CASRGGGVKNIQYF	TGTGCCAGCAGGGGTGGTGGAGTCAAAAACATTCAGTACTTC
TRBV7-7	TRBJ2-5	.	.	CASSSVRRETQYF	TGTGCTAGCAGCTCCGTCAGGCGGGAGACCCAGTACTTC
TRBV28	TRBJ1-5	.	TRBD1	CASSPSLGDRGYLSNQPQHF	TGTGCCAGCAGCCCATCATTGGGGGACAGGGGGTACCTTAGCAATCAGCCCCAGCATTTT
TRBV3-1/TRBV3-2	TRBJ2-1	.	.	CASSPRGGGSSNEQFF	TGTGCCAGCAGCCCTCGCGGGGGCGGGAGCTCAAATGAGCAGTTCTTC
TRBV15	TRBJ1-4	.	.	CATSRDWGALNEKLFF	TGTGCCACCAGCAGAGATTGGGGGGCGCTGAATGAAAAACTGTTTTTT
TRBV5-5	TRBJ2-2	once	.	CASSFRLLAPGELFF	TGTGCCAGCAGCTTCAGACTATTAGCTCCCGGGGAGCTGTTTTTT
TRBV6-5	TRBJ2-1	.	.	CASSLYNEQFF	TGTGCCAGCAGCCTTTATAATGAGCAGTTCTTC
TRBV28	TRBJ1-5	.	.	CASRGSLQPQHF	TGTGCCAGCAGGGGGAGCCTTCAGCCCCAGCATTTT